Below are 8 T cell receptor beta chains sequenced from a single sample in a study of early T cells in non-severe SARS-CoV-2 infection. TCRdb ran MiXCR on the 5' RACE reads and lists one entry per CDR3 protein. The sample includes approximately 71,000 distinct CDR3 sequences, 11% of them seen just once. The sample consisted of whole blood. The source is an adult who was a healthcare worker with PCR-confirmed SARS-CoV-2 infection or an uninfected control (not recorded which).

The chain couples TRBV29-1 to TRBJ1-3; D unclear. Per germline, CDR1 SQVTM and CDR2 ANQGSEA. There are 12 residues in the CDR3. V dropped 4 bases and J dropped 9 bases, with 13 bases sitting between them. CDR3 bases: TGCAGCGTTGGGACCGACGTTGGCACCATATATTTT. This codes for CSVGTDVGTIYF.

This clonotype showed up many times. The J gene is TRBJ1-5, the V gene TRBV30; D is undetermined. Trimming took 5 bases from V and 7 from J, leaving 12 bases between them. The CDR3 has 12 amino acids. Germline V gene lookup returns CDR1 GTSNPN and CDR2 SVGIG (reference sequence). The CDR3 loop is CAWGGLGQPQHF. The CDR3 DNA follows: TGTGCCTGGGGCGGGCTAGGACAGCCCCAGCATTTT.

The J gene is TRBJ2-7, the V gene TRBV7-2; 13 positions agree with TRBD2. V lost 3 bases and J lost 1; bases outside the gene matches: 9. The CDR3 has 18 amino acids. Germline CDR1 is SGHTA and CDR2 is FQGNSA. This chain's CDR3 is CASSLRGTSGKISYEQYF. The CDR3 nucleotides read TGTGCCAGCAGCTTGCGCGGGACTAGCGGGAAAATTTCCTACGAGCAGTACTTC. Full variable domain (remainder filled in from reference TRBV7-2 and TRBJ2-7): GAGVSQSPSNKVTEKGKDVELRCDPISGHTALYWYRQSLGQGLEFLIYFQGNSAPDKSGLPSDRFSAERTGGSVSTLTIQRTQQEDSAVYLCASSLRGTSGKISYEQYFGPGTRLTVT.

This clonotype appeared once. A read error is possible here, since a much larger clone lies one base away. The V call is TRBV4-1, the J call TRBJ2-7, with D tentatively TRBD1 (6 bases). Germline values: CDR1 MGHRA, CDR2 YSYEKL. The CDR3 covers 14 residues. This CDR3 reads CASGQGTSFYEQYF. The DNA of the CDR3 is TGCGCCAGCGGCCAAGGGACAAGCTTCTACGAGCAGTACTTC.

The chain links TRBV10-2 to TRBJ1-6, with 7 positions matching TRBD1. The ends lost 5 bases at V and 6 bases at J; junction bases unmatched: 4. Germline values: CDR1 WSHSY, CDR2 SAAADI. The CDR3 runs 14 residues. DNA of the CDR3: TGCGCCAGCAGTCTGGACAGGAGTAATTCACCCCTCCACTTT. The encoded protein is CASSLDRSNSPLHF.

This clonotype was detected only a few times. DNA for the CDR3: TGTGCCAGTAGTATAGAGGAGGGAGAAGCTTTCTTT. Protein sequence: CASSIEEGEAFF. The rearrangement links TRBV19 to TRBJ1-1; unclear D gene. CDR1 and CDR2 (germline): LNHDA, SQIVND (reference sequence). CDR3 length: 12 residues. V was shortened by 0 bases and J by 8 bases, with 7 bases between the two germline ends.

The table lists this clonotype with a few counts. The chain links TRBV28 to TRBJ1-1, with D uncertain. Germline CDR1 MDHEN, CDR2 SYDVKM. Trimming stripped 6 bases from V and 0 bases from J, with 11 bases between. The CDR3 loop spans 14 amino acids. The CDR3 here is CASRTSALNTEAFF. Written as DNA, the CDR3 is TGTGCCAGCAGGACTTCCGCCTTGAACACTGAAGCTTTCTTT.

This clonotype was detected ten times or more. The V and J genes are TRBV7-2 and TRBJ1-2; 7 bases are a match to TRBD1. CDR1 is SGHTA, CDR2 FQGNSA, per germline. This CDR3 comprises 15 residues. The ends lost 5 bases at V and 2 bases at J; junction bases unmatched: 8. The CDR3 protein is CASSRSRQGNYGYTF. In nucleotides, the CDR3 is TGTGCCAGCAGCCGAAGCCGACAGGGCAACTATGGCTACACCTTC.